This T cell receptor (beta chain) was obtained from a study of blood T cell repertoires in COVID-19. Study background: The origin of the acute and convalescent COVID-19 samples was the United States, Italy and Spain. Sources were T cells, B-cell-depleted T cells, or PBMCs; the material itself was cDNA or gDNA.

Under the authors' procedure: It was from reference gene primer amplification that nucleated cell counts were estimated. Libraries were prepared by immunoSEQ multiplex PCR; TCRdb keeps only in-frame clonotypes and omits some of them. Clonal size and the V and J genes are those of that table, whereas D and trimming came from the DNA. This sample has hundreds of thousands of clones, with more than 85% found just once. This clone was recorded a few times. Trimming removed 5 bases from V and 4 bases from J, with 14 bases in between. Germline CDR1 reads MDHEN; CDR2 reads SYDVKM. The CDR3 has 14 amino acids.

The receptor's source is a man in his 70s with acute or convalescent COVID-19. This chain joins TRBV28 and TRBJ1-1; D call uncertain. The sample was peripheral blood. The CDR3 here is CASSAAGSGTEAFF. The CDR3 DNA reads TGTGCCAGCAGTGCCGCCGGCTCGGGCACTGAAGCTTTCTTT.